The T cell receptor beta chain described here comes from a study of shared clonotypes between healthy human individuals. The study, taken as a whole, reports: A handful of donors held roughly 5% of naive CD4 clonotypes in common. Rarefaction gave evidence that sorted-subset sequencing remained incomplete despite large depth.

Sorted-subset replicate PCR reactions contained roughly 190 ng DNA, corresponding to roughly 29,000 T cell genomes. Profiling relied on immunoSEQ multiplex PCR, and the TCRdb table lists in-frame clones only, not all of them. The sample holds just over 2,000,000 clones, roughly 94% seen once. CD8 cells regarded as naive lacked CD45RO, were positively chosen for CCR7, and omitted terminally differentiated effector memory CD45RA+ cells. CDR3 length equals 14 residues. Trimming left V 4 bases short and J 6 bases short, with 16 bases between. Germline CDR1 SEHNR, CDR2 FQNEAQ (reference sequence). Notes on this clone: Its antigen is undetermined.

The sequence was obtained from a man between 18 and 35 years old in good health. The rearrangement joins TRBV7-9 to TRBJ2-7; no firm D call. Sequencing used naive CD8+ T cells sorted from blood. The chain's CDR3 is CASSSRAGLSEQYF. In DNA form, the CDR3 reads TGTGCCAGCAGCTCCCGGGCCGGATTGAGCGAGCAGTACTTC.